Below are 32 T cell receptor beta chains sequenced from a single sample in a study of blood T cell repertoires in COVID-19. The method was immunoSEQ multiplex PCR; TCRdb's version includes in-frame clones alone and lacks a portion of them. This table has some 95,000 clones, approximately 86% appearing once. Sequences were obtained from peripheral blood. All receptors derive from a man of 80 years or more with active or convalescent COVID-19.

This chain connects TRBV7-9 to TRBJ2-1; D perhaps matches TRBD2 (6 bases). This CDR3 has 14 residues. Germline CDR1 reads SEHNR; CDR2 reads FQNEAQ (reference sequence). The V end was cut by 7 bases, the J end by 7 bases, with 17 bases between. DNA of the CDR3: TGTGCCAGCAAGGACCTCGGGAGTGTTAATGAGCAGTTCTTC. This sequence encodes CASKDLGSVNEQFF.

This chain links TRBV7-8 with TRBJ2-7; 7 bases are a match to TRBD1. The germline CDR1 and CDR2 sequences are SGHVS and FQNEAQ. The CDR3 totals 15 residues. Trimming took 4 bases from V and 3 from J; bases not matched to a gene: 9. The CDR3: CASSSEPGQYYEQYF. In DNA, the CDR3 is TGTGCCAGCAGCTCAGAGCCGGGACAGTACTACGAGCAGTACTTC.

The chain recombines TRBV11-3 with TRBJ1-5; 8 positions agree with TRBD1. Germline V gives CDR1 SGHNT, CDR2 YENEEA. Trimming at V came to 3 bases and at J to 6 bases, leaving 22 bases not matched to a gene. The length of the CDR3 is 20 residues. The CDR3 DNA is TGTGCCAGCAGCTTCCAAAATGAGGGGACAGGTCATTTCTTTTGTCAGCCCCAGCATTTT. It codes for CASSFQNEGTGHFFCQPQHF.

The CDR3 DNA reads TGCGCCAGCAGTTCCGGACTAGCGGGAGGTGATGAGCAGTTCTTC. Its protein product is CASSSGLAGGDEQFF. The chain is built from TRBV5-1 and TRBJ2-1; 14 bases line up with TRBD2. The V segment lost 5 bases and the J segment 8 bases; nucleotides outside the gene matches: 6. This CDR3 comprises 15 residues. Germline CDR1 reads SGHRS; CDR2 reads YFSETQ.

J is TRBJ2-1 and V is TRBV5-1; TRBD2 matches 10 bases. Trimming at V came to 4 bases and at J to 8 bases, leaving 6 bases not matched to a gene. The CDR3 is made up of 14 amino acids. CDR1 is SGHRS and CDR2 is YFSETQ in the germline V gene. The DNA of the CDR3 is TGCGCCAGCAGCCCTAGCGGGAGAACCGATGAGCAGTTCTTC. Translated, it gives CASSPSGRTDEQFF. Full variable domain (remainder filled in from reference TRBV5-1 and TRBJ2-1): KAGVTQTPRYLIKTRGQQVTLSCSPISGHRSVSWYQQTPGQGLQFLFEYFSETQRNKGNFPGRFSGRQFSNSRSEMNVSTLELGDSALYLCASSPSGRTDEQFFGPGTRLTVL.

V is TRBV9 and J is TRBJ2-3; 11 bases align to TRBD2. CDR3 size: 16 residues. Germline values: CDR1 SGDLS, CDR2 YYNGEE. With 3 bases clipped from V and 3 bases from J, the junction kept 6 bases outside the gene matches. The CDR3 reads CASSALAGGPTDTQYF. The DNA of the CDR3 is TGTGCCAGCAGCGCCTTAGCGGGAGGGCCGACAGATACGCAGTATTTT. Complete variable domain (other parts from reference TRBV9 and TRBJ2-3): DSGVTQTPKHLITATGQRVTLRCSPRSGDLSVYWYQQSLDQGLQFLIQYYNGEERAKGNILERFSAQQFPDLHSELNLSSLELGDSALYFCASSALAGGPTDTQYFGPGTRLTVL.

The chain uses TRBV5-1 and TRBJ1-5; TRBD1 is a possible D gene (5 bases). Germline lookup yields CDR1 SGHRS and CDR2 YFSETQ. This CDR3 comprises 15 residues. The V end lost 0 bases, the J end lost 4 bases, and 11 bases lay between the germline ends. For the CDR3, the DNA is TGCGCCAGCAGCTTGGTTCCAGGGTCGAATCAGCCCCAGCATTTT. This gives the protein CASSLVPGSNQPQHF.

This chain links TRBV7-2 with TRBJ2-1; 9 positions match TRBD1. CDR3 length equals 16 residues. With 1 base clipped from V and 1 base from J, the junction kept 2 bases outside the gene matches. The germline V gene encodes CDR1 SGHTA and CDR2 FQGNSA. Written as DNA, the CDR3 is TGTGCCAGCAGCTTAGTAGGGACAGGGTCCTACAATGAGCAGTTCTTC. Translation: CASSLVGTGSYNEQFF.

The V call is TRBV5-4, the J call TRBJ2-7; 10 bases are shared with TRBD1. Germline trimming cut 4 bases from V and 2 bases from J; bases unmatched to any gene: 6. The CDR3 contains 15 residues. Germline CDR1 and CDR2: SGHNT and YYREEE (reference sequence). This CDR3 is CASSGGQGRAYEQYF. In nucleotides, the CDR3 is TGTGCCAGCAGCGGGGGACAGGGGCGGGCCTACGAGCAGTACTTC.

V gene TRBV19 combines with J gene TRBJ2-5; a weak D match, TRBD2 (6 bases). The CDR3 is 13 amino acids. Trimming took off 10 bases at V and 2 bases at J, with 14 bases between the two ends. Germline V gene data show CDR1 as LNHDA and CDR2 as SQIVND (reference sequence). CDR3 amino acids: CATRWGGQETQYF. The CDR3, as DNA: TGTGCCACTCGGTGGGGAGGTCAAGAGACCCAGTACTTC.

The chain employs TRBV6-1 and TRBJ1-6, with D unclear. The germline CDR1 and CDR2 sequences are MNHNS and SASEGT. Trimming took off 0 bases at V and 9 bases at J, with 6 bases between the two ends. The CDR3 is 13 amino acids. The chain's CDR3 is CASSEARPSPLHF. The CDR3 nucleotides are TGTGCCAGCAGTGAAGCGCGGCCTTCACCCCTCCACTTT.

CDR3 amino acids: CASSLGTGGYTEAFF. The CDR3 DNA sequence: TGTGCCAGCAGCTTAGGGACAGGGGGCTACACTGAAGCTTTCTTT. The rearrangement joins TRBV7-9 to TRBJ1-1, with TRBD1 identical over 11 bases. Germline V gene data show CDR1 as SEHNR and CDR2 as FQNEAQ (reference sequence). The CDR3 loop spans 15 amino acids. J was trimmed by 3 bases and V by 1 base; bases with no gene match: 1.

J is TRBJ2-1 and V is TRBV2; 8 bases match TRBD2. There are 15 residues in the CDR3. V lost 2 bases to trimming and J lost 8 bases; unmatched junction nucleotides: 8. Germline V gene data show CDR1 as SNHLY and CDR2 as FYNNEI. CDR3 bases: TGTGCCAGCAGTGAACCGGGAGGGGGTCGGGATGAGCAGTTCTTC. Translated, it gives CASSEPGGGRDEQFF.

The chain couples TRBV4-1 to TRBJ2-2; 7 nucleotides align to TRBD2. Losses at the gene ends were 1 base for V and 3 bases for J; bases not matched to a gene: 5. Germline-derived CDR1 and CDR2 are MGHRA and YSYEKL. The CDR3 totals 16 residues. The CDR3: CASSQGGSGDTGELFF. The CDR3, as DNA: TGCGCCAGCAGCCAAGGCGGGAGTGGCGACACCGGGGAGCTGTTTTTT.

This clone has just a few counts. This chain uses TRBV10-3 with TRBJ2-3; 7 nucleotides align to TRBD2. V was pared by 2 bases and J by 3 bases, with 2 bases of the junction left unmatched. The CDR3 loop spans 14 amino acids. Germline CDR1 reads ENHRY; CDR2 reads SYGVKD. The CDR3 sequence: CAISETRETDTQYF. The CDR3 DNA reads TGTGCCATCAGTGAGACGCGGGAGACAGATACGCAGTATTTT.

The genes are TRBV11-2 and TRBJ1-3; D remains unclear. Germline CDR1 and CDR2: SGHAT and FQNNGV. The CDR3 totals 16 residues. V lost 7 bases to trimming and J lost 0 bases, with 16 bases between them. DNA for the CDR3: TGTGCCAGCAAGCTTAGCGCGGGGTACTCTGGAAACACCATATATTTT. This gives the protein CASKLSAGYSGNTIYF.

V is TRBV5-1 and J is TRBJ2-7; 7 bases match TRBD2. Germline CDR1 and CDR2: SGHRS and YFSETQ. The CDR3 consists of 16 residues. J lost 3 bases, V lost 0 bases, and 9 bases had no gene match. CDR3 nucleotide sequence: TGCGCCAGCAGCTTGGCCTCTGGGGCGGGAGACTACGAGCAGTACTTC. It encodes CASSLASGAGDYEQYF.

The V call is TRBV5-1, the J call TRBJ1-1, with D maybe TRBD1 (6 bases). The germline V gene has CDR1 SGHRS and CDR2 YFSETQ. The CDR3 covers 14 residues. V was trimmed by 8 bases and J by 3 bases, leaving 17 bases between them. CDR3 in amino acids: CASLTGPGDTEAFF. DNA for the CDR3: TGCGCCAGTTTAACAGGGCCCGGGGACACTGAAGCTTTCTTT. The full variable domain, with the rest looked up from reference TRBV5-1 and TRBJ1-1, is KAGVTQTPRYLIKTRGQQVTLSCSPISGHRSVSWYQQTPGQGLQFLFEYFSETQRNKGNFPGRFSGRQFSNSRSEMNVSTLELGDSALYLCASLTGPGDTEAFFGQGTRLTVV.

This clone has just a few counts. The CDR3 nucleotides read TGTGCCACCAGCAGGGAATCCCTCCACCGGGACAGGGGGCAGAATGGCTACACCTTC. This encodes CATSRESLHRDRGQNGYTF. This rearrangement joins TRBV15 to TRBJ1-2, with TRBD1 matching 12 bases. The CDR3 covers 19 residues. Germline V lookup: CDR1 LNHNV, CDR2 YYDKDF (reference sequence). The V segment lost 3 bases and the J segment 6 bases; nucleotides outside the gene matches: 17. Full variable domain (missing parts from reference TRBV15 and TRBJ1-2): DAMVIQNPRYQVTQFGKPVTLSCSQTLNHNVMYWYQQKSSQAPKLLFHYYDKDFNNEADTPDNFQSRRPNTSFCFLDIRSPGLGDTAMYLCATSRESLHRDRGQNGYTFGSGTRLTVV.

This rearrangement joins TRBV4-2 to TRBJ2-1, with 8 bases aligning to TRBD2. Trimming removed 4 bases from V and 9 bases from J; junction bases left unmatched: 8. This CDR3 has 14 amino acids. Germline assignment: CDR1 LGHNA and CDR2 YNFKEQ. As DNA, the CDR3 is TGTGCCAGCAGCCCGTCGTATAGCGGGACTGAGCAGTTCTTC. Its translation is CASSPSYSGTEQFF.

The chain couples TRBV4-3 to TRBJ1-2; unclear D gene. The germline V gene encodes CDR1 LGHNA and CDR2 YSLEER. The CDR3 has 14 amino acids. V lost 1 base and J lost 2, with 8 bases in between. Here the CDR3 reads CASSQVGQNYGYTF. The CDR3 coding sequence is TGCGCCAGCAGCCAAGTGGGCCAGAACTATGGCTACACCTTC.

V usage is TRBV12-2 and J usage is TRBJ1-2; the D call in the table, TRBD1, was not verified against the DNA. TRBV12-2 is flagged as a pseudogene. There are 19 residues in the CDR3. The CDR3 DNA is TGTGCAAGTCGCTACGACCTGGAGACAGGGTTTGAAGCTAACTATGGCTACACCTTC. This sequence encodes CASRYDLETGFEANYGYTF.

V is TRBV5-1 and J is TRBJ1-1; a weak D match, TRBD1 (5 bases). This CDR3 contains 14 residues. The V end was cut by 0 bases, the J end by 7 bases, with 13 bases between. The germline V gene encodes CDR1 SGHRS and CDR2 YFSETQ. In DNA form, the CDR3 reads TGCGCCAGCAGCTTGGAGGCCAGGGAATTTGAAGCTTTCTTT. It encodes CASSLEAREFEAFF.

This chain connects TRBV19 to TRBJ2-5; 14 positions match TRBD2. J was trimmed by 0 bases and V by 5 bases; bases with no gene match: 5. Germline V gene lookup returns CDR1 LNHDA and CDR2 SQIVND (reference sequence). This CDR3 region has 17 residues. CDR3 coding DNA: TGTGCCAGTAGTTCTGGACTAGCGGGAGGCCACCAAGAGACCCAGTACTTC. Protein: CASSSGLAGGHQETQYF.

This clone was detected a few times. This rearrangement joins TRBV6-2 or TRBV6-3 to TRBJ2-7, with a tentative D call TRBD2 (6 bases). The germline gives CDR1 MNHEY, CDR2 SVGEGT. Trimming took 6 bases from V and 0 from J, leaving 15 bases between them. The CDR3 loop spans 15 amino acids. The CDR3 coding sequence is TGTGCCAGCAGCTCTCTAGCGTACAGCTCCTACGAGCAGTACTTC. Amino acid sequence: CASSSLAYSSYEQYF.

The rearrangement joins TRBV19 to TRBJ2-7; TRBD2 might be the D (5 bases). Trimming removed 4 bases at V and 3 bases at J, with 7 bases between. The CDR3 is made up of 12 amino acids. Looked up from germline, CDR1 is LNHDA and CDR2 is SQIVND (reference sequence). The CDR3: CASSKGGYEQYF. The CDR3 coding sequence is TGTGCCAGTAGTAAAGGAGGCTACGAGCAGTACTTC.

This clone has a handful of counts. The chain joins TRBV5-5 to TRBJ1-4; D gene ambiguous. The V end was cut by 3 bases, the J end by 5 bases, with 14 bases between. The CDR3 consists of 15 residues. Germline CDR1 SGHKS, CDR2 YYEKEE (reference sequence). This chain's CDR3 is CASSSAAGPNEKLFF. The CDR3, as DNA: TGTGCCAGCAGCTCGGCGGCTGGCCCAAATGAAAAACTGTTTTTT.

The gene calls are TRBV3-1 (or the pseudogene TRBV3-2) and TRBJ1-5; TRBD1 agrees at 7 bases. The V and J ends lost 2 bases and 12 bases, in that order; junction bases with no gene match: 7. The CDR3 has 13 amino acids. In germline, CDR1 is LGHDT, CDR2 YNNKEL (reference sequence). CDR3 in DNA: TGTGCCAGCAGCCAATGGATGACAGGGCTCCAGCATTTT. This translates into CASSQWMTGLQHF.

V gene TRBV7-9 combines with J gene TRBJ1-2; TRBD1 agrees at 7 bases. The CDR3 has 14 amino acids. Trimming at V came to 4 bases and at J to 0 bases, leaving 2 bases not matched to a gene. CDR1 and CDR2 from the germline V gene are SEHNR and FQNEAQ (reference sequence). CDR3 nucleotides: TGTGCCAGCAGCTCAGGGGGACCTAACTATGGCTACACCTTC. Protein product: CASSSGGPNYGYTF.

As DNA, the CDR3 is TGTGCCAGTAGTATTCGTTCGAGCGGGAGGCCGGATACGCAGTATTTT. As protein: CASSIRSSGRPDTQYF. This sequence joins TRBV19 and TRBJ2-3, with 9 bases that match TRBD2. The CDR3 runs 16 residues. V lost 3 bases and J lost 6; bases outside the gene matches: 10. CDR1 and CDR2 (germline): LNHDA, SQIVND (reference sequence).

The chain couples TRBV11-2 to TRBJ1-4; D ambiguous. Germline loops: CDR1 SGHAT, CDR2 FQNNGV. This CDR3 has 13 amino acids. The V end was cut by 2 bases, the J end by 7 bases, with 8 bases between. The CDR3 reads CASSLTPSEKLFF. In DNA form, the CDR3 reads TGTGCCAGCAGCTTAACCCCCAGTGAAAAACTGTTTTTT.

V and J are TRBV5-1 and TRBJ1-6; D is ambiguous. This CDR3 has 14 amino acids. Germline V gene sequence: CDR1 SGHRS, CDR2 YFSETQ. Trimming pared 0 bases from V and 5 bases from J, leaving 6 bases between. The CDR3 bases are TGCGCCAGCAGCTTGGTCGGGGATAATTCACCCCTCCACTTT. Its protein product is CASSLVGDNSPLHF.